Below, 19 T cell receptor beta chains from the same sample are listed, as sequenced in a study of blood T cell repertoires in COVID-19. Clones were sequenced by immunoSEQ multiplex PCR, and TCRdb holds only the in-frame ones, with some missing. The sample lists almost 20,000 clones, approximately 93% seen once, with 4.1% in the top ten. The sample consisted of peripheral blood. These TCRs come from a woman aged 50 to 60 with active COVID-19.

The rearrangement links TRBV7-9 to TRBJ2-1; 9 positions match TRBD1. The V segment lost 1 base and the J segment 5 bases; nucleotides outside the gene matches: 6. The CDR3 is 16 amino acids. Germline CDR1 and CDR2: SEHNR and FQNEAQ (reference sequence). CDR3 loop: CASSLDTGTGNNEQFF. CDR3 nucleotide sequence: TGTGCCAGCAGCTTAGATACCGGGACAGGGAACAATGAGCAGTTCTTC.

This chain joins TRBV10-3 and TRBJ2-1; possible D gene TRBD2, 6 bases. Germline-derived CDR1 and CDR2 are ENHRY and SYGVKD. This CDR3 is built from 16 residues. Trimming removed 5 bases from V and 0 bases from J, with 14 bases in between. The CDR3 DNA sequence: TGTGCCATCAGTTATAGCGGCACCGGCTCCTACAATGAGCAGTTCTTC. Its protein is CAISYSGTGSYNEQFF.

The V call is TRBV19, the J call TRBJ2-1, with D hard to call. The CDR3 sequence is 13 residues long. Per the germline V gene, CDR1 is LNHDA and CDR2 is SQIVND (reference sequence). V was trimmed by 1 base and J by 13 bases, leaving 14 bases between them. This chain's CDR3 is CASSIGPNVVQFF. The CDR3 DNA follows: TGTGCCAGTAGTATAGGCCCGAATGTAGTCCAGTTCTTC.

This chain connects TRBV3-1 (or the pseudogene TRBV3-2) to TRBJ1-3, with 7 nucleotides matching TRBD1. The CDR3 consists of 14 residues. Germline values: CDR1 LGHDT, CDR2 YNNKEL (reference sequence). Trimming cost V 4 bases and J 8 bases; bases outside gene matches: 8. The CDR3 region is CASSLGGQRDTIYF. The CDR3 bases are TGTGCCAGCAGCCTAGGGGGACAGAGGGACACCATATATTTT.

The genes are TRBV5-4 and TRBJ2-5, with 7 bases identical to TRBD1. The CDR3 has 13 amino acids. The J segment lost 6 bases and the V segment lost 4 bases, leaving 6 bases of the junction unmatched. Germline V gene sequence: CDR1 SGHNT, CDR2 YYREEE (reference sequence). In DNA form, the CDR3 reads TGTGCCAGCAGCATCCGGGACAGACAGACCCAGTACTTC. This gives the protein CASSIRDRQTQYF.

This chain connects TRBV19 to TRBJ2-1, with D perhaps TRBD2 (5 bases). The V end lost 6 bases, the J end lost 0 bases, and 21 bases lay between the germline ends. The CDR3 has 18 residues. Per the germline V gene, CDR1 is LNHDA and CDR2 is SQIVND (reference sequence). The CDR3 region has the DNA TGTGCCAGTAGCCGGAGAGGGCCCGGGCTTTCCTCCTACAATGAGCAGTTCTTC. Encoded protein: CASSRRGPGLSSYNEQFF.

V usage is TRBV10-1 and J usage is TRBJ1-1, with D uncertain. Trimming removed 6 bases from V and 4 bases from J, with 12 bases in between. This CDR3 region has 13 residues. Per the germline V gene, CDR1 is WNHNN and CDR2 is SYGVQD (reference sequence). The CDR3 DNA follows: TGCGCCAGCAGGGAGGACTTTGCCACTGAAGCTTTCTTT. This codes for CASREDFATEAFF.

The rearrangement links TRBV10-1 to TRBJ1-4; 8 bases align to TRBD1. This CDR3 contains 17 residues. Germline values: CDR1 WNHNN, CDR2 SYGVQD (reference sequence). With 6 bases clipped from V and 4 bases from J, the junction kept 13 bases outside the gene matches. The CDR3: CASSGDRIDLGNEKLFF. DNA of the CDR3: TGCGCCAGCAGCGGGGACAGGATAGATCTAGGTAATGAAAAACTGTTTTTT.

The J gene is TRBJ2-3, the V gene TRBV5-1; perhaps TRBD2 as D (6 bases). V shed 2 bases and J shed 3 bases, with 10 bases lying between them. This CDR3 region has 14 residues. Per the germline V gene, CDR1 is SGHRS and CDR2 is YFSETQ. The CDR3 bases are TGCGCCAGCAGCTTACGGGGGAGGACAGATACGCAGTATTTT. Its translation is CASSLRGRTDTQYF. Together with reference TRBV5-1 and TRBJ2-3, the CDR3 gives the full variable domain: KAGVTQTPRYLIKTRGQQVTLSCSPISGHRSVSWYQQTPGQGLQFLFEYFSETQRNKGNFPGRFSGRQFSNSRSEMNVSTLELGDSALYLCASSLRGRTDTQYFGPGTRLTVL.

V is TRBV7-2 and J is TRBJ2-3, with TRBD2 as a possible D gene (6 bases). V gave up 5 bases and J gave up 1 base, with 13 bases separating them. The germline V gene encodes CDR1 SGHTA and CDR2 FQGNSA. The CDR3 is made up of 15 amino acids. The CDR3 DNA reads TGTGCCAGCAGCGCCCGGACTACCGGCACAGATACGCAGTATTTT. Amino acid sequence: CASSARTTGTDTQYF.

For the CDR3, the DNA is TGCGCCAGCAGCGCAGGACTAGCCGCCAGCTCCTACGAGCAGTACTTC. Residues: CASSAGLAASSYEQYF. V is TRBV5-1 and J is TRBJ2-7; 8 positions match TRBD2. V dropped 4 bases and J dropped 0; count of bases not matched to a gene: 9. The CDR3 is 16 amino acids. CDR1 SGHRS and CDR2 YFSETQ come from the germline V gene.

The chain combines TRBV24-1 with TRBJ2-7, with a tentative D call TRBD1 (6 bases). This CDR3 has 13 amino acids. The V and J ends lost 5 bases and 5 bases respectively, with 12 bases between them. Germline V CDR1 and CDR2: KGHDR, SFDVKD. The CDR3 reads CATSGGPRDEQYF. The CDR3 DNA reads as TGTGCCACCAGTGGGGGGCCCCGGGACGAGCAGTACTTC.

This clone was observed a handful of times. This chain joins TRBV28 and TRBJ1-2; unclear D gene. Germline V lookup: CDR1 MDHEN, CDR2 SYDVKM. V lost 2 bases, J lost 6 bases, and 13 bases lay in between. The CDR3 sequence is 14 residues long. CDR3 nucleotides: TGTGCCAGCAGTTTACCCCCAGGAGGCCATGGCTACACCTTC. Amino acid sequence: CASSLPPGGHGYTF.

The chain uses TRBV5-4 and TRBJ2-2; 9 positions match TRBD1. CDR1 and CDR2 from the germline V gene are SGHNT and YYREEE (reference sequence). V lost 3 bases and J lost 6; bases outside the gene matches: 3. The CDR3 runs to 14 residues. In DNA form, the CDR3 reads TGTGCCAGCAGCTCGGGACAGGGCCCCGGGGAGCTGTTTTTT. It encodes CASSSGQGPGELFF.

The chain recombines TRBV6-6 with TRBJ1-5; D may be TRBD1 (6 bases). V was trimmed by 4 bases and J by 7 bases, leaving 17 bases between them. The CDR3 is made up of 15 amino acids. Per the germline V gene, CDR1 is MNHNY and CDR2 is SVGAGI (reference sequence). CDR3 protein: CASSSQGQGSQPQHF. CDR3 nucleotide sequence: TGTGCCAGCAGTTCACAGGGTCAGGGGAGCCAGCCCCAGCATTTT.

The genes are TRBV27 and TRBJ2-3; 7 positions match TRBD2. The germline gives CDR1 MNHEY, CDR2 SMNVEV (reference sequence). Germline trimming cut 7 bases from V and 0 bases from J; bases unmatched to any gene: 7. The CDR3 is 15 amino acids. The CDR3, as DNA: TGTGCCAGCACTCTGGGAGGGTCTAGCACAGATACGCAGTATTTT. Translating gives CASTLGGSSTDTQYF.

The chain is built from TRBV24-1 and TRBJ2-5; D perhaps matches TRBD1 (6 bases). The V and J ends lost 4 bases and 1 base respectively, with 12 bases between them. This CDR3 has 15 residues. Per germline, CDR1 KGHDR and CDR2 SFDVKD. The CDR3 region has the DNA TGTGCCACCAGTGACCCTACAGGGACCCAAGAGACCCAGTACTTC. This gives the protein CATSDPTGTQETQYF.

This clone was counted once. The rearrangement joins TRBV28 to TRBJ1-2; maybe TRBD1 (5 bases). This CDR3 contains 16 residues. Trimming shortened V by 5 bases and J by 8 bases, and 24 bases separated the two germline ends. CDR1 MDHEN and CDR2 SYDVKM come from the germline V gene. The DNA for the CDR3 is TGTGCCAGCAGTCCCCTCTTTATCGGGGGGGTAGGGGGCTACACCTTC. This gives the protein CASSPLFIGGVGGYTF.

The chain combines TRBV2 with TRBJ1-1; D may be TRBD1 (6 bases). CDR1 and CDR2 (germline): SNHLY, FYNNEI. Trimming removed 4 bases from V and 5 bases from J, with 17 bases in between. The CDR3 has 15 residues. CDR3 loop: CASSVQGSSMTEAFF. The CDR3 DNA reads as TGTGCCAGCAGTGTACAGGGTTCTTCCATGACTGAAGCTTTCTTT.